This T cell receptor (beta chain) was observed in a study of blood T cell repertoires in COVID-19. Study-wide context: Sites in the United States, Italy and Spain provided acute and convalescent COVID-19 samples.

Trimming removed 2 bases from V and 3 bases from J, with 10 bases in between. The CDR3 sequence is 13 residues long. Per the germline V gene, CDR1 is GTSNPN and CDR2 is SVGIG (reference sequence). Using immunoSEQ multiplex PCR, the repertoire was profiled, and TCRdb retains in-frame clones only, with some absent. The table lists approximately 250,000 clones, just under 85% of them singletons. Sample: peripheral blood. The rearrangement uses TRBV30 and TRBJ1-1; D perhaps matches TRBD1 (6 bases). This TCR was sampled from a man between 50 and 59 years old with acute or convalescent COVID-19. As DNA, the CDR3 is TGTGCCTGGAGTCCAGGGGTCGACACTGAAGCTTTCTTT. Translating it yields CAWSPGVDTEAFF.